This record concerns one TCR beta chain sequence. These data belong to a study of monozygotic twins with inflammatory bowel disease. Using the 5' RACE reads, TCRdb records one entry per CDR3 protein without DNA. The sample shows about 150,000 distinct CDR3 sequences, and roughly 1.2% sits with its ten largest clones. Germline assignment: CDR1 KGHSH and CDR2 LQKENI. The length of the CDR3 is 15 residues. The sequence derives from a human donor with ulcerative colitis or Crohn's disease, or a healthy co-twin of an affected twin (not recorded which). V usage is TRBV18 and J usage is TRBJ1-2; TCRdb proposes TRBD1, but this gene call is untestable without DNA. Material for sequencing was blood. CDR3 sequence: CASSPDRGPWSGYTF.